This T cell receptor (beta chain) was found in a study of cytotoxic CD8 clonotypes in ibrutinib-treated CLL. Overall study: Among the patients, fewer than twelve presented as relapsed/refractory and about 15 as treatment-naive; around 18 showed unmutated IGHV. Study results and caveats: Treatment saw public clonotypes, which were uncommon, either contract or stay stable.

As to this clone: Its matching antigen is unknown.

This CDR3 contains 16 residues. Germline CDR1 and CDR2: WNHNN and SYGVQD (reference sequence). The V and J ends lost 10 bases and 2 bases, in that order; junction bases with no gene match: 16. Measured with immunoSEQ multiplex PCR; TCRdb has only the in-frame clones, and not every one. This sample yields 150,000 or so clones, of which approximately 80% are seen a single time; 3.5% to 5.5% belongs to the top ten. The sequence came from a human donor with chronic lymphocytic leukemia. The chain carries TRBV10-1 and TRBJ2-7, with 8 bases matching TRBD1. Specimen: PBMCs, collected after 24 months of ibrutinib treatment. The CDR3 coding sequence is TGCGCCATCTCCCCCCGGCCGCCAGGGGGCACCTACGAGCAGTACTTC. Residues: CAISPRPPGGTYEQYF.